The entry below gives a single T cell receptor beta chain sequence along with its context. The CDR3 totals 16 residues. Germline trimming cut 6 bases from V and 7 bases from J; bases unmatched to any gene: 13. Per germline, CDR1 SGHNT and CDR2 YYREEE (reference sequence). In the authors' workflow: Nucleated cell counts were estimated from reference gene primer amplification. Sequenced by immunoSEQ multiplex PCR; TCRdb stores in-frame clones only, minus some. The V and J calls and the clone size are those of that table, but D and trimming were determined from the DNA. The table lists 150,000 or so clones, roughly 84% of them singletons. The data stem from a study of blood T cell repertoires in COVID-19. Overall study context: The United States, Italy and Spain were the sources of the acute and convalescent COVID-19 samples.

This receptor was identified in a woman in her fifties or sixties with acute or convalescent COVID-19. The chain links TRBV5-4 to TRBJ1-2; 12 bases align to TRBD1. The sample taken for sequencing was peripheral blood. The CDR3 protein is CASTLGGTGGAGGYTF. The CDR3 nucleotides read TGTGCCAGCACCCTCGGCGGGACAGGGGGCGCTGGTGGCTACACCTTC.